Listed below are T cell receptor beta chains from one sample, sequenced in a study of T cell changes during pregnancy in multiple sclerosis. Here immunoSEQ multiplex PCR was the method, and the copy in TCRdb shows in-frame clones only, minus some. The data show roughly 30,000 clones, about 91% seen once. The sample consisted of CD4+ T cells from peripheral blood mononuclear cells, taken in the first trimester of pregnancy. These receptor sequences come from a female donor in good health, enrolled as a control in a pregnancy study. The CDR3 runs from the conserved cysteine through the conserved F or W. The D gene is left open where the match is weak. Only some rows state a clone size, as once, few, many or a class for expanded clones.

CASSYQISGLSYEQYF TGTGCCAGCAGTTATCAAATAAGTGGGCTCTCCTACGAGCAGTACTTC 16 TRBJ2-7 NA TRBV6-6 NA
CATSDRQAYEQYF TGTGCCACGAGTGACAGACAGGCCTACGAGCAGTACTTC 13 TRBJ2-7 NA TRBV15 NA
CASSLGGGLETQYF TGTGCCAGCAGCTTAGGGGGGGGGTTAGAGACCCAGTACTTC 14 TRBJ2-5 TRBD2 TRBV7-2 NA
CASSEQGTGELFF TGTGCCAGCAGCGAACAGGGTACCGGGGAGCTGTTTTTT 13 TRBJ2-2 NA TRBV9 NA
CASSLSTSTDTQYF TGTGCCAGCAGCTTAAGTACTAGCACAGATACGCAGTATTTT 14 TRBJ2-3 NA TRBV7-3 NA
CASSLAGGGTGELFF TGTGCCAGCAGCTTAGCGGGGGGTGGCACCGGGGAGCTGTTTTTT 15 TRBJ2-2 TRBD2 TRBV5-4 NA
CASSQDLSPGGIDGYTF TGCGCCAGCAGCCAAGATCTAAGCCCAGGGGGCATAGATGGCTACACCTTC 17 TRBJ1-2 TRBD1 TRBV4-3 NA
CASSRESYEQYF TGTGCCAGCAGCCGGGAGTCCTACGAGCAGTACTTC 12 TRBJ2-7 NA TRBV6-1 few
CASSPDRSLLGNEQFF TGTGCCAGCAGCCCAGACAGGTCTCTCCTAGGCAATGAGCAGTTCTTC 16 TRBJ2-1 NA TRBV11-3 NA
CASSLEGPGGGPAVDEQYF TGTGCCAGCAGCTTAGAGGGTCCGGGCGGGGGGCCCGCCGTAGACGAGCAGTACTTC 19 TRBJ2-7 TRBD2 TRBV7-2 NA
CASSVASGGLSTDTQYF TGTGCCAGCAGCGTAGCTAGCGGGGGGCTTAGCACAGATACGCAGTATTTT 17 TRBJ2-3 TRBD2 TRBV9 NA
CASSGDFSGNTIYF TGTGCCAGCAGCGGTGACTTTTCTGGAAACACCATATATTTT 14 TRBJ1-3 NA TRBV9 NA
CASSLETGQNSPLHF TGTGCCAGCAGCTTAGAAACAGGTCAAAATTCACCCCTCCACTTT 15 TRBJ1-6 NA TRBV7-6 NA
CASSLGDGGLYTQYF TGTGCCAGCAGCTTAGGGGACGGGGGGCTTTATACGCAGTATTTT 15 TRBJ2-3 NA TRBV7-2 once
CASSYRGLSNQPQHF TGCGCCAGCAGTTACAGGGGGCTTAGCAATCAGCCCCAGCATTTT 15 TRBJ1-5 TRBD1 TRBV10-1 NA
CAWGRQGATSGYTF TGTGCCTGGGGGAGACAGGGGGCAACGTCCGGCTACACCTTC 14 TRBJ1-2 TRBD1 TRBV30 NA
CASSRAWQGGTSGGSDEQFF TGCGCCAGCAGCCGAGCGTGGCAGGGAGGGACTAGCGGGGGTTCCGATGAGCAGTTCTTC 20 TRBJ2-1 TRBD2 TRBV4-1 NA
CASSVSGNTIYF TGTGCCAGCAGTGTTAGTGGAAACACCATATATTTT 12 TRBJ1-3 NA TRBV6-1 NA
CASSLKGAETQYF TGTGCCAGCAGCTTAAAGGGGGCAGAGACCCAGTACTTC 13 TRBJ2-5 TRBD1 TRBV7-2 once
CASSYSGANEKLFF TGTGCCAGCAGTTACTCGGGCGCTAATGAAAAACTGTTTTTT 14 TRBJ1-4 NA TRBV6-5 NA
CASGLVPTGAYSGNTIYF TGTGCTAGTGGTTTGGTCCCGACAGGGGCGTACTCTGGAAACACCATATATTTT 18 TRBJ1-3 TRBD1 TRBV12-5 NA
CASRQGMDEKLFF TGTGCCAGCCGACAGGGCATGGATGAAAAACTGTTTTTT 13 TRBJ1-4 TRBD1 TRBV19 once
CASSPQRGVYNEQFF TGTGCCAGCAGCCCCCAGCGGGGGGTTTACAATGAGCAGTTCTTC 15 TRBJ2-1 TRBD2 TRBV11-2 NA
CASSRTGNTIYF TGCGCCAGCAGCCGCACAGGAAACACCATATATTTT 12 TRBJ1-3 NA TRBV4-3 NA
CASSLALAGGPQDTQYF TGCGCCAGCAGCTTGGCGCTAGCGGGGGGGCCTCAGGATACGCAGTATTTT 17 TRBJ2-3 TRBD2 TRBV5-1 NA
CASSEAVGTGGFNTEAFF TGTGCCAGCAGTGAAGCTGTGGGGACAGGGGGATTTAACACTGAAGCTTTCTTT 18 TRBJ1-1 TRBD1 TRBV6-1 NA
CAWSVLQALGYTF TGTGCCTGGAGTGTACTTCAGGCTTTGGGCTACACCTTC 13 TRBJ1-2 NA TRBV30 NA
CASRRGYNSYEQYF TGTGCCAGCCGTAGGGGGTATAATAGCTACGAGCAGTACTTC 14 TRBJ2-7 NA TRBV6-5 NA
CASSLAREETQYF TGTGCCAGCAGCTTAGCGAGGGAAGAGACCCAGTACTTC 13 TRBJ2-5 NA TRBV7-9 once
CASSANWGGRLNTEAFF TGTGCCAGCAGCGCAAACTGGGGGGGACGACTGAACACTGAAGCTTTCTTT 17 TRBJ1-1 NA TRBV7-6 NA
CAWSRGGDDYGYTF TGTGCCTGGAGTCGCGGGGGCGACGACTATGGCTACACCTTC 14 TRBJ1-2 NA TRBV30 NA
CASGNPGQGSSEQYF TGTGCCAGCGGAAACCCGGGACAGGGGTCTAGCGAGCAGTACTTC 15 TRBJ2-7 TRBD1 TRBV6-1 once
CASSPNRGNEQYF TGTGCCAGCAGCCCCAACAGGGGGAACGAGCAGTACTTC 13 TRBJ2-7 TRBD1 TRBV5-4 medium-sized
CASSLNNRGNTIYF TGTGCCAGCAGTTTAAACAACAGGGGAAACACCATATATTTT 14 TRBJ1-3 NA TRBV28 NA
CASSLPWDRGIGAEAFF TGTGCCAGCAGCTTACCCTGGGACAGGGGAATTGGAGCTGAAGCTTTCTTT 17 TRBJ1-1 TRBD1 TRBV7-9 NA
CASRDREAFATNEKLFF TGCGCCAGCAGAGACAGGGAAGCTTTTGCAACTAATGAAAAACTGTTTTTT 17 TRBJ1-4 TRBD1 TRBV10-1 NA
CASSFRDSHNEQFF TGTGCCAGCAGCTTCCGGGACAGCCACAATGAGCAGTTCTTC 14 TRBJ2-1 TRBD1 TRBV7-9 NA
CASSSTHRDRDTEAFF TGTGCCAGCAGCTCAACGCACAGGGATCGGGACACTGAAGCTTTCTTT 16 TRBJ1-1 NA TRBV5-6 NA
CASLAGGRGEQFF TGTGCCAGTCTAGCGGGGGGGCGTGGTGAGCAGTTCTTC 13 TRBJ2-1 TRBD2 TRBV6-6 NA
CASSLIDRASNQPQHF TGTGCCAGCAGCTTGATCGACAGGGCCAGCAATCAGCCCCAGCATTTT 16 TRBJ1-5 TRBD1 TRBV5-6 few
CASSPGQGARQPQHF TGTGCCAGCAGCCCGGGACAGGGGGCTCGACAGCCCCAGCATTTT 15 TRBJ1-5 TRBD1 TRBV6-1 NA
CASSSQGLGAQPQHF TGTGCCAGCAGTTCACAGGGTCTCGGTGCACAGCCCCAGCATTTT 15 TRBJ1-5 NA TRBV7-9 NA
CASSLGLAGAYGELFF TGTGCCAGCAGCTTGGGACTAGCGGGAGCTTACGGGGAGCTGTTTTTT 16 TRBJ2-2 TRBD2 TRBV7-3 few
CASSSPGGNLEAFF TGTGCCAGTAGTTCACCGGGGGGGAACTTAGAAGCTTTCTTT 14 TRBJ1-1 NA TRBV19 NA
CASSYRQMNTEAFF TGTGCCAGCAGTTACAGACAGATGAACACTGAAGCTTTCTTT 14 TRBJ1-1 NA TRBV6-5 NA
CASSSMSGKSTNEKLFF TGTGCCAGTAGTAGTATGTCGGGGAAGTCAACTAATGAAAAACTGTTTTTT 17 TRBJ1-4 NA TRBV19 NA
CASSLLLGQGRDTIYF TGTGCCAGCAGCTTATTGTTGGGCCAGGGGAGAGACACCATATATTTT 16 TRBJ1-3 NA TRBV7-9 NA
CAWSAHPNQPQHF TGTGCCTGGAGCGCACACCCAAATCAGCCCCAGCATTTT 13 TRBJ1-5 NA TRBV30 NA